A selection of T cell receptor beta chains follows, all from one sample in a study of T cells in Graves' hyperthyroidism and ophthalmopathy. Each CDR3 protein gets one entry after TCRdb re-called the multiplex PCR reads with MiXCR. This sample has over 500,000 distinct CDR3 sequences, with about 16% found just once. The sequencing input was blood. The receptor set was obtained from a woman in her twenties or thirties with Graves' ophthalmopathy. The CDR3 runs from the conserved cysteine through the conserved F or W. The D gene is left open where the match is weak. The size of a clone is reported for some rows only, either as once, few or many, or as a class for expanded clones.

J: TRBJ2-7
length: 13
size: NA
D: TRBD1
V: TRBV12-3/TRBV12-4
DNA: TGTGCCAGCAGCCGCGGACAGGGATACAAGCAGTACTTC
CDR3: CASSRGQGYKQYF

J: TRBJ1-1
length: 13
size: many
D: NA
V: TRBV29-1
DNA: TGCAGCGTCCAGAGGAGGTTCAGGAAAGAAGCTTTCTTT
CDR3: CSVQRRFRKEAFF

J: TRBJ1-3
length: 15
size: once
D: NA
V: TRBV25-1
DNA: TGTGCCAGCAGTGCGGTGGGGGGCAGGGGAAACACCATATATTTT
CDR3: CASSAVGGRGNTIYF

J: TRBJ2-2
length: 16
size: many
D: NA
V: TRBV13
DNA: TGTGCCAGCAGCTTTGGGGGACCCGCACGACCGGGGGAGCTGTTTTTT
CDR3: CASSFGGPARPGELFF

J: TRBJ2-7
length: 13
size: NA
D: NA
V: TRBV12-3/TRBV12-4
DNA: TGTGCCAGCAGTTTGGAAGGTGCCCTGGAGCAGTACTTC
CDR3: CASSLEGALEQYF

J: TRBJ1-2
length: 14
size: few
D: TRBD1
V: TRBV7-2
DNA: TGTGCCAGCAGCTTGGACAGGTCCCCCCCTGGCTACACCTTC
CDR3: CASSLDRSPPGYTF

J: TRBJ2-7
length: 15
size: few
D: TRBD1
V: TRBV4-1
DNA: TGCGCCAGCAGCCAAGATACAGGGGCCTACAACGAGCAGTACTTC
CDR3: CASSQDTGAYNEQYF

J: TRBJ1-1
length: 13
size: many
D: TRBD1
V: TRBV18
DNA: TGTGCCAGCTCACCGGGACAGGGAGGTGAAGCTTTCTTT
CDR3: CASSPGQGGEAFF

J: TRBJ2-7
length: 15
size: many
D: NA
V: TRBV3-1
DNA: TGTGCCAGCAGCCAACCCGGTGGTCGTCTGGGCGAGCAGTACTTC
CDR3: CASSQPGGRLGEQYF

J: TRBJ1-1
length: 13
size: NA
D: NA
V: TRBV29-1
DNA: TGCAGCGTTGAAGGGAGAGGTGACACTGAAGCTTTCTTT
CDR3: CSVEGRGDTEAFF

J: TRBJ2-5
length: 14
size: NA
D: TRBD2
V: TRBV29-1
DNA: TGCAGCGTTGAAGAGGGTCTAGCGGCAGGGACCCAGTACTTC
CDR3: CSVEEGLAAGTQYF

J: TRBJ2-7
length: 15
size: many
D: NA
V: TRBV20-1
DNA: TGCAGTGCTAGAGATCAAGGGGGGTACTCCTACGAGCAGTACTTC
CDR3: CSARDQGGYSYEQYF

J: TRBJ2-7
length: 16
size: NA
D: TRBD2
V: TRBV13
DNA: TGTGCCAGCAGCTTAGGGCCTAGCGGGAGTGATTACGAGCAGTACTTC
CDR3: CASSLGPSGSDYEQYF

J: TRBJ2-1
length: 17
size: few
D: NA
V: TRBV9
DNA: TGTGCCAGCAGCGCCCGGGACCCCCCGAGCTCCTACAATGAGCAGTTCTTC
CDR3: CASSARDPPSSYNEQFF

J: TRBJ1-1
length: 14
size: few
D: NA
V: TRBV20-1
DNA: TGCAGTGCTAGTGGGCAGGTACCGAACACTGAAGCTTTCTTT
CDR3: CSASGQVPNTEAFF

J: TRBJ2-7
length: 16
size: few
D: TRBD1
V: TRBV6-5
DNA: TGTGCCAGCAGTTACTCCGGGACAGGGTCCCCCTACGAGCAGTACTTC
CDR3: CASSYSGTGSPYEQYF

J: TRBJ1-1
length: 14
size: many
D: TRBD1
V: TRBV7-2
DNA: TGTGCCAGCAGCCCAGAGACCGACAGGGTGGAAGCTTTCTTT
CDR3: CASSPETDRVEAFF

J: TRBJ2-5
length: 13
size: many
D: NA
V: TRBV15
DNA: TGTGCCACCAGCGGGGGCCCACAAGAGACCCAGTACTTC
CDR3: CATSGGPQETQYF

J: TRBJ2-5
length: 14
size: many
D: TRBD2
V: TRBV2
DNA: TGTGCCAGCAGGTTCCGGGGAGGGCAAGAGACCCAGTACTTC
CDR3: CASRFRGGQETQYF

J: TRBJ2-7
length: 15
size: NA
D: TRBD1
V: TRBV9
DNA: TGTGCCAGCAGCGCCGGGACAGCTAATCCCTACGAGCAGTACTTC
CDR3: CASSAGTANPYEQYF

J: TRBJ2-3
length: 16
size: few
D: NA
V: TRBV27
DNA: TGTGCCAGCAGCCACACCGGGAGCGACGGAACAGATACGCAGTATTTT
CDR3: CASSHTGSDGTDTQYF

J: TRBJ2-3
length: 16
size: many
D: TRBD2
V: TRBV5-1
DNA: TGCGCCAGCAGCCCCCGGACTAGCGGGAGGACAGATACGCAGTATTTT
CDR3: CASSPRTSGRTDTQYF

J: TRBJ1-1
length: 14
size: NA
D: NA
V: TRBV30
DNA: TGTGCCTGGAGGACAGGAGGGGTTAACACTGAAGCTTCCTTT
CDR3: CAWRTGGVNTEASF

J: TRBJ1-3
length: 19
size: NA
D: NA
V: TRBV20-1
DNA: TGCAGTGCTATGAGGTTATGGATGGACGCCACTGGCTCTGGAAACACCATATATTTT
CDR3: CSAMRLWMDATGSGNTIYF

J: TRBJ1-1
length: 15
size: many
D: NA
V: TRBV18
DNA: TGTGCCAGCTCACCAGGCGGACGGGCGCGGGCTGAAGCTTTCTTT
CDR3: CASSPGGRARAEAFF

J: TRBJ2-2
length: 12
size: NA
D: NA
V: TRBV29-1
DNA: TGCAGCGTTGGCTCGAGGGCCGGGGAGCTGTTTTTT
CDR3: CSVGSRAGELFF

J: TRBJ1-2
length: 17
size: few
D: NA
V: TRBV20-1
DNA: TGCAGTGCTAGACCCGTAAGGGACACTCGAGGCGGCTATGGCTACACCTTC
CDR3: CSARPVRDTRGGYGYTF

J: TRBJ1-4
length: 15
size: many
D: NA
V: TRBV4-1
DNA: TGCGCCAGCAGCCAAGTCGGTGCAACTAATGAAAAACTGTTTTTT
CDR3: CASSQVGATNEKLFF

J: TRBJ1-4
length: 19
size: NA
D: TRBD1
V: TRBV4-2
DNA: TGTGCCAGCAGCCAAGAATACGGACAGGGGCCCTCAACTAATGAAAAACTGTTTTTT
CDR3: CASSQEYGQGPSTNEKLFF

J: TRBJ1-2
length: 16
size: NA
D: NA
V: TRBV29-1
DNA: TGCAGCGTTGATACGGGAAAAGGGGAGAAGGGTTATGGCTACACCTTC
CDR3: CSVDTGKGEKGYGYTF

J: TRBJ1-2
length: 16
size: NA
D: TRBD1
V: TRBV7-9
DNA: TGTGCCAGCAGCTTAATGGTGACAGGGACTAACTATGGCTACACCTTC
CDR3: CASSLMVTGTNYGYTF

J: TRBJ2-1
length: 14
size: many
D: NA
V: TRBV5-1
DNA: TGCGCCAGCAGCTTGGGACGCGGGGGCGGTGAGCAGTTCTTC
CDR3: CASSLGRGGGEQFF

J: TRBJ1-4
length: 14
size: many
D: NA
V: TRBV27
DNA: TGTGCCAGCAGTCCACGCTCAACTAATGAAAAACTGTTTTTT
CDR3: CASSPRSTNEKLFF

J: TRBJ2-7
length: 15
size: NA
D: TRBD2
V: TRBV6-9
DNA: TGTGCCAGCAGTTACCCGGGACTAGCGTTCTACGAGCAGTACTTC
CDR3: CASSYPGLAFYEQYF

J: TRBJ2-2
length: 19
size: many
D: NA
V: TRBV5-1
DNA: TGCGCCAGCAGCCCATTTGAGGGACCGCGAGTCGAGAACACCGGGGAGCTGTTTTTT
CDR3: CASSPFEGPRVENTGELFF

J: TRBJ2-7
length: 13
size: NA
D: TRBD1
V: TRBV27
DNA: TGTGCCAGCCGGGACAGGGAATCCTACGAGCAGTACTTC
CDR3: CASRDRESYEQYF

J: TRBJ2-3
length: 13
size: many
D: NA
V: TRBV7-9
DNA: TGTGCCAGCAGCTTACTAGACCCAGATACGCAGTATTTT
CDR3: CASSLLDPDTQYF